Sequencing of this TCR beta chain was carried out in a study of blood T cell repertoires in COVID-19 (dated by TCRdb to 2020 to 2022). For the wider study: Samples from collaborators originated in the United States, Italy and Spain and spanned both the acute and convalescent phases of COVID-19. The material from the prospective study consisted of cDNA or gDNA derived from T cells, B-cell-depleted T cells, or PBMCs. The dataset comprised deeply sampled blood TCRbeta repertoires from subjects exposed to, actively infected with, or recovered from COVID-19. A freely available public database, intended as a resource for researchers studying the immune response to SARS-CoV-2, is where the repertoires were released. Samples were obtained from the ongoing ImmuneRACE study (first 160 participants) and from 1,200 or so subjects provided by 6 global collaborators. The sample metadata nearly always contained a de-identified subject ID, COVID-19 status, age in years and sex. Where available, HLA class I and class II types were taken from metadata supplied by the sample provider and were not determined by assay-based typing.

According to the germline V gene (reference sequence), CDR1 reads MNHEY and CDR2 reads SMNVEV. From its cysteine to its phenylalanine, the CDR3 spans 16 amino acids. Kept here is only the CDR3 DNA, which spans 48 bases and is read in frame from base 1. V drops 5 bases and J drops 4 bases, leaving 21 bases in between. The immunoSEQ Assay, a bias-controlled multiplex PCR, was used to amplify TCRbeta CDR3 regions from genomic DNA. Processing in the source paper ran as follows. The number of nucleated cells in each sample was estimated from the amplification of reference gene primers within the assay. To quantify the absolute abundance of each unique TCRbeta CDR3 rearrangement, sequence reads were collapsed and filtered. For each sample, productive Simpson clonality was calculated as the square root of Simpson's diversity index over productive rearrangements. The table was pulled from immuneACCESS by TCRdb, which kept in-frame rearrangements only. Such tables lose some clones; where checked, under half of the loss comes from unresolved V genes, and the rest has no known cause. D and trimming were read from the DNA, whereas the V and J calls and clone size are those reported in that table. This sample has approximately 150,000 clones in its table, and around 84% of those were observed once. The ten largest make up around 6% of the sample.

What the work shows at the level of the full study, not this receptor alone: The amount of clinical and demographic metadata varied by source and participant and was provided uncurated.

Participants in the prospective study were enrolled through a virtual design, were aged roughly 18 to 90 years, and lived in roughly 24 United States geographic areas. In the prospective study, cohorts were assigned on the basis of participant-reported clinical history obtained from a screening survey and a study questionnaire. ImmuneRACE Cohort 3 recovered participants were defined by two consecutive negative NP/OP PCR tests, healthcare professional clearance, or symptom resolution. Mobile phlebotomists in the prospective study collected whole blood, serum and a nasopharyngeal or oropharyngeal swab from every participant. Participants in the prospective study had the option to provide additional blood draws and questionnaires over a 2-month period. Blood samples from the prospective study were shipped frozen or at room temperature prior to DNA extraction. Note on this clone: Its antigen remains undetermined. No much larger clone is present one base from it, and per-base qualities are unavailable.

This TCR was recovered from a man in his forties who had recovered from COVID-19. This receptor chain uses TRBV27 and TRBJ2-7; D gene: possibly TRBD1, on 6 matching bases. What was sequenced was PBMCs or T cells enriched from blood (not recorded which). The DNA sequence is TGTGCCAGCAGTCGGTCAGGGACATCTACATGGTACGAGCAGTACTTC. It specifies CASSRSGTSTWYEQYF.